This is a list of T cell receptor beta chains from one sample in a study of response to subunit inactivated influenza vaccine. TCRdb re-called the RT-PCR reads through MiXCR, storing one row per CDR3 protein. The profile shows approximately 500,000 distinct CDR3 sequences, roughly a quarter of them singletons. The same sample was also studied in work on T cells expressing NK-cell markers.

This specimen consisted of CD4+ T cells sorted from PBMCs, obtained about 13 days after vaccination. The receptors stem from a man over 45 who received an inactivated influenza vaccine. CDR3s include the opening cysteine and the closing phenylalanine or tryptophan. Size values are once, few and many counts, or a class for expanded clones, and some rows have none.

V gene,clone size,CDR3 protein
TRBV7-2,few,CASRPTGGYFDEQYF
TRBV19,few,CASHQTGNAGELFF
TRBV6-1,-,CASSAGINTDTQYF
TRBV10-3,few,CAISESNGNTIYF
TRBV20-1,once,CSAREWGGTGRADTQYF
TRBV5-1,-,CASSPVRQWDTQYF
TRBV12-3/TRBV12-4,few,CASSLRGENTEAFF
TRBV10-3,-,CAISESGRTSTDTQYF
TRBV2,-,CASSRLEGAGELFF
TRBV20-1,-,CSAIAGDGGSSYNEQFF
TRBV25-1,few,CASSENVAGASGEQFF
TRBV7-2,few,CASSLEMGPIGELFF
TRBV27,few,CASSLLGGANVLTF
TRBV12-3/TRBV12-4,-,CASSPGTEGEQYF
TRBV27,few,CASSYRSGSLTGELFF
TRBV12-3/TRBV12-4,-,CASSLSGRADGELFF
TRBV7-9,many,CASSLDGHGYTF
TRBV12-3/TRBV12-4,few,CASSLVRQENTEAFF
TRBV20-1,few,CSARKLAGDYNEQFF
TRBV9,-,CASSAHPGLEQETQYF
TRBV7-8,-,CASSLEPGATEAFF
TRBV20-1,-,CSALTTSGSRDTQYF
TRBV2,-,CASSVFLGAREKLFF
TRBV7-2,few,CASSPRTGVSGNTIYF
TRBV7-9,-,CASSLGGPGSNQPQHF
TRBV28,few,CASSSTGQGDNYGYTF
TRBV7-7,-,CASSPDRNSPLHF
TRBV7-8,few,CASSLYVDPRNNEQFF
TRBV20-1,-,CSAELRALNSPLHF
TRBV6-1,-,CASREQGFRGNEQFF
TRBV10-3,few,CAISESNRQRNTEAFF
TRBV20-1,-,CSARDGQGAHSPLLF
TRBV27,-,CASSSPDRAGQPQHF
TRBV12-3/TRBV12-4,few,CASSEDTSYNEQFF
TRBV20-1,few,CSARSVGFQNPSYF
TRBV29-1,-,CSGASAGRYNEQFF
TRBV12-3/TRBV12-4,many,CASSSRETQYF
TRBV7-9,few,CASSLVAGAKNIQYF
TRBV3-1,few,CASSQGGTGLGDTQYF
TRBV4-3,-,CASSQELAGQETQYF
TRBV4-1,-,CASSQEQRVSDTQYF
TRBV5-1,-,CASSFSHLNTGELFF
TRBV6-2/TRBV6-3,few,CASSYVGSNQPQHF
TRBV7-9,few,CASSLFGTAQETQYF
TRBV20-1,-,CSAPERVVTEQYF
TRBV5-1,few,CASSLQTGLEEKLFF
TRBV7-6,many,CASSLRTSGGPISYNEQFF
TRBV7-2,-,CASSVTRGEQFF
TRBV5-6,few,CASSLALAVGVTGELFF